The T cell receptor (beta chain) under discussion was sequenced for a study of blood T cell repertoires in COVID-19. Study details: Collection of acute and convalescent COVID-19 samples took place in the United States, Italy and Spain. From T cells, B-cell-depleted T cells, or PBMCs came the material, which was cDNA or gDNA.

Original handling: Quantification of nucleated cells was approximated via reference gene primer amplification. The repertoire was sequenced with immunoSEQ multiplex PCR; TCRdb's copy has only in-frame clones and lacks some. That table is the source of V, J and clone size, and D and trimming were worked out from the DNA. Of approximately 260,000 clones in the sample, approximately 79% are singletons; the top ten hold roughly 4.2%. The CDR3 sequence is 16 residues long. V lost 0 bases to trimming and J lost 4 bases, with 14 bases between them. The V gene's germline CDR1 is SGHDN and CDR2 FVKESK. The V and J genes are TRBV14 and TRBJ2-3; D is perhaps TRBD1 (6 bases). The material sequenced was peripheral blood. This TCR was sampled from a woman aged 40 to 50 with active or convalescent COVID-19. DNA for the CDR3: TGTGCCAGCAGCCAAGATTTCCAGGGGTGGGCAGATACGCAGTATTTT. This codes for CASSQDFQGWADTQYF.